Listed here are 28 T cell receptor beta chains from one sample, sequenced in a study of cytomegalovirus exposure and HLA in healthy donors. PCR was performed using 60 Vbeta and 13 Jbeta primers. The method was immunoSEQ multiplex PCR; TCRdb's version includes in-frame clones alone and lacks a portion of them. Among nearly 200,000 clones listed, about four fifths were seen once. Sequencing was done on a sample of PBMCs. The receptors originated from a male donor in good health and CMV-seropositive.

The chain employs TRBV4-2 and TRBJ2-1, with D tentatively TRBD1 (5 bases). Trimming took 6 bases from V and 9 from J, leaving 21 bases between them. Germline V CDR1 and CDR2: LGHNA, YNFKEQ. The CDR3 totals 15 residues. The CDR3 coding sequence is TGTGCCAGCAGGCAGGGCGGCAGGGTGGATGTTGAGCAGTTCTTC. It codes for CASRQGGRVDVEQFF.

This clone was seen more than once but under ten times. The gene calls are TRBV6-5 and TRBJ2-3, with TRBD2 identical over 12 bases. V shed 4 bases and J 2 bases; nucleotides not matched to a gene: 1. Germline V CDR1 and CDR2: MNHEY, SVGAGI. This CDR3 spans 15 amino acids. CDR3 region: CASSSSGGATDTQYF. The CDR3 DNA reads as TGTGCCAGCAGTTCTAGCGGGGGGGCCACAGATACGCAGTATTTT.

This clone was counted a single time. CDR3 protein: CASRDSNIQYF. CDR3 nucleotides: TGTGCCAGTCGGGACAGTAACATTCAGTACTTC. This sequence joins TRBV5-4 and TRBJ2-4; 7 nucleotides line up with TRBD1. V was pared by 8 bases and J by 7 bases, with 3 bases of the junction left unmatched. This CDR3 spans 11 amino acids. Germline V gene sequence: CDR1 SGHNT, CDR2 YYREEE (reference sequence).

The genes are TRBV5-4 and TRBJ2-3, with D unresolved. This CDR3 has 13 amino acids. Trimming pared 4 bases from V and 0 bases from J, leaving 6 bases between. Germline V gene data show CDR1 as SGHNT and CDR2 as YYREEE (reference sequence). The CDR3 here is CASSQISTDTQYF. As DNA, the CDR3 is TGTGCCAGCAGCCAGATTAGCACAGATACGCAGTATTTT.

The sample holds one count of this clone. The chain links TRBV30 to TRBJ2-1; 9 nucleotides agree with TRBD2. Germline lookup yields CDR1 GTSNPN and CDR2 SVGIG (reference sequence). CDR3 size: 15 residues. V lost 0 bases to trimming and J lost 6 bases; unmatched junction nucleotides: 6. This chain's CDR3 is CAWSVRLAEGNEQFF. CDR3 coding DNA: TGTGCCTGGAGTGTACGACTAGCGGAGGGCAATGAGCAGTTCTTC. The complete variable domain, with remaining parts taken from reference TRBV30 and TRBJ2-1, reads SQTIHQWPATLVQPVGSPLSLECTVEGTSNPNLYWYRQAAGRGLQLLFYSVGIGQISSEVPQNLSASRPQDRQFILSSKKLLLSDSGFYLCAWSVRLAEGNEQFFGPGTRLTVL.

This sequence joins TRBV9 and TRBJ2-1; 7 bases line up with TRBD1. There are 16 residues in the CDR3. V dropped 4 bases and J dropped 3; count of bases not matched to a gene: 10. Germline V gene sequence: CDR1 SGDLS, CDR2 YYNGEE. The CDR3 bases are TGTGCCAGCAGCCCCCATGGGGACAGCAACTACAATGAGCAGTTCTTC. Amino acids: CASSPHGDSNYNEQFF.

J is TRBJ2-1 and V is TRBV7-6; 11 positions match TRBD2. CDR1 SGHVS and CDR2 FNYEAQ come from the germline V gene. V trimming: 4 bases; J trimming: 3 bases; junction bases outside the gene matches: 5. The CDR3 has 16 residues. The CDR3 DNA reads as TGTGCCAGCAGCTACCGCGGGACTAGCGGCTACAATGAGCAGTTCTTC. This codes for CASSYRGTSGYNEQFF.

This clone has only a few counts. The chain uses TRBV6-4 and TRBJ1-1, with a possible D match to TRBD1 (5 bases). CDR1 MRHNA and CDR2 SNTAGT come from the germline V gene. The CDR3 sequence is 14 residues long. V was trimmed by 5 bases and J by 1 base, leaving 11 bases between them. The CDR3 reads CASSPSQGNTEAFF. In DNA form, the CDR3 reads TGTGCCAGCAGTCCCTCCCAGGGGAACACTGAAGCTTTCTTT.

This chain uses TRBV5-1 with TRBJ2-5; 10 positions agree with TRBD2. The CDR3 loop spans 16 amino acids. The J segment lost 2 bases and the V segment lost 4 bases, leaving 8 bases of the junction unmatched. Germline loops: CDR1 SGHRS, CDR2 YFSETQ. CDR3 residues: CASSQNSGGIQETQYF. Written as DNA, the CDR3 is TGCGCCAGCAGCCAAAATAGCGGGGGGATTCAAGAGACCCAGTACTTC.

The chain uses TRBV7-8 and TRBJ2-4; 7 positions match TRBD2. V shed 4 bases and J 0 bases; nucleotides not matched to a gene: 18. The CDR3 spans 20 residues. Germline V CDR1 and CDR2: SGHVS, FQNEAQ. The CDR3: CASSSLPPLSSGLAKNIQYF. The DNA for the CDR3 is TGTGCCAGCAGCTCCCTGCCCCCCCTCTCTAGCGGATTAGCCAAAAACATTCAGTACTTC.

The V gene is TRBV25-1, the J gene TRBJ2-3; the D gene is possibly TRBD2 (7 bases). The CDR3 consists of 15 residues. The V and J ends lost 3 bases and 6 bases respectively, with 16 bases between them. Germline CDR1 is MGHDK and CDR2 is SYGVNS. The CDR3 here is CASSEGGGRGDTQYF. In DNA, the CDR3 is TGTGCCAGCAGTGAGGGGGGGGGTAGGGGGGATACGCAGTATTTT.

CDR3 region: CAWRGHFEQFF. CDR3 nucleotides: TGTGCCTGGAGAGGACACTTTGAGCAGTTCTTC. The rearrangement joins TRBV30 to TRBJ2-1; a possible D gene is TRBD1 (5 bases). V dropped 3 bases and J dropped 9 bases, with 9 bases sitting between them. Looked up from germline, CDR1 is GTSNPN and CDR2 is SVGIG (reference sequence). The CDR3 loop spans 11 amino acids.

The rearrangement links TRBV5-1 to TRBJ1-6; D is possibly TRBD1 (5 bases). This CDR3 has 17 residues. Germline lookup yields CDR1 SGHRS and CDR2 YFSETQ. Trimming took 2 bases from V and 5 from J, leaving 17 bases between them. The CDR3 DNA follows: TGCGCCAGCAGCTTACAAGGGGTTCAGTCACATAATTCACCCCTCCACTTT. This sequence encodes CASSLQGVQSHNSPLHF.

The rearrangement joins TRBV30 to TRBJ2-7; possible D gene TRBD2, 6 bases. The CDR3 spans 12 residues. Germline V gives CDR1 GTSNPN, CDR2 SVGIG (reference sequence). The germline V and J ends were trimmed by 1 base and 7 bases, with 11 bases remaining between them. The CDR3 is CAWSEEGAEQYF. DNA for the CDR3: TGTGCCTGGAGTGAGGAGGGCGCTGAGCAGTACTTC. The whole variable domain, filled in from reference TRBV30 and TRBJ2-7, reads SQTIHQWPATLVQPVGSPLSLECTVEGTSNPNLYWYRQAAGRGLQLLFYSVGIGQISSEVPQNLSASRPQDRQFILSSKKLLLSDSGFYLCAWSEEGAEQYFGPGTRLTVT.

The chain carries TRBV25-1 and TRBJ2-1, with 10 bases aligning to TRBD2. The ends lost 8 bases at V and 7 bases at J; junction bases unmatched: 14. This CDR3 has 16 amino acids. The germline V gene encodes CDR1 MGHDK and CDR2 SYGVNS. CDR3 sequence reads: CASRVSGLAPLNEQFF. The CDR3 DNA is TGTGCCAGCCGCGTTTCGGGACTAGCGCCTTTAAATGAGCAGTTCTTC.

The chain recombines TRBV30 with TRBJ2-4; D perhaps matches TRBD2 (5 bases). CDR1 is GTSNPN and CDR2 is SVGIG in the germline V gene (reference sequence). Deletions cut 5 bases from V and 5 bases from J, with 19 bases between. The CDR3 is made up of 15 amino acids. The CDR3 DNA reads as TGTGCCTGGGGCAGTAGGCCCGGCGGGCAAAACATTCAGTACTTC. Translated: CAWGSRPGGQNIQYF.

This chain connects TRBV10-3 to TRBJ2-3, with 8 nucleotides matching TRBD2. V shed 8 bases, J shed 0 bases, and the junction held 10 bases outside the gene matches. This CDR3 has 16 amino acids. CDR1 and CDR2 from the germline V gene are ENHRY and SYGVKD. Here the CDR3 DNA reads TGTGCCATCGCCAGAGCTAGCGGGCCAAGCACAGATACGCAGTATTTT. This gives the protein CAIARASGPSTDTQYF.

The V and J genes are TRBV5-5 and TRBJ2-1, with D possibly TRBD1 on 8 matching bases. Trimming left V 7 bases short and J 10 bases short, with 15 bases between. Per the germline V gene, CDR1 is SGHKS and CDR2 is YYEKEE (reference sequence). This CDR3 contains 12 residues. The chain's CDR3 is CASGQGAGEQFF. CDR3 sequence (DNA): TGTGCCAGCGGACAGGGAGCGGGGGAGCAGTTCTTC. The whole variable domain, remainder taken from reference TRBV5-5 and TRBJ2-1, is DAGVTQSPTHLIKTRGQQVTLRCSPISGHKSVSWYQQVLGQGPQFIFQYYEKEERGRGNFPDRFSARQFPNYSSELNVNALLLGDSALYLCASGQGAGEQFFGPGTRLTVL.

J is TRBJ1-2 and V is TRBV6-5; TRBD1 agrees at 8 bases. V dropped 2 bases and J dropped 6; count of bases not matched to a gene: 5. The germline V gene encodes CDR1 MNHEY and CDR2 SVGAGI. This CDR3 comprises 14 residues. The CDR3 DNA reads as TGTGCCAGCAGTTACGATGTGACAGGGGATGGCTACACCTTC. It specifies CASSYDVTGDGYTF.

J is TRBJ1-1 and V is TRBV28, with 7 positions matching TRBD1. There are 14 residues in the CDR3. V shed 6 bases, J shed 4 bases, and the junction held 8 bases outside the gene matches. Germline V CDR1 and CDR2: MDHEN, SYDVKM. CDR3 loop: CASSLTGSGTEAFF. CDR3 in DNA: TGTGCCAGCAGCTTGACAGGGTCTGGCACTGAAGCTTTCTTT. Together with reference TRBV28 and TRBJ1-1, the CDR3 gives the full variable domain: DVKVTQSSRYLVKRTGEKVFLECVQDMDHENMFWYRQDPGLGLRLIYFSYDVKMKEKGDIPEGYSVSREKKERFSLILESASTNQTSMYLCASSLTGSGTEAFFGQGTRLTVV.

V and J are TRBV10-3 and TRBJ1-2, with D possibly matching TRBD1 (5 bases). Trimming shortened V by 5 bases and J by 4 bases, and 8 bases separated the two germline ends. CDR1 ENHRY and CDR2 SYGVKD come from the germline V gene. The CDR3 sequence is 12 residues long. CDR3 amino acids: CAISQDTYGYTF. DNA for the CDR3: TGTGCCATCAGTCAGGACACCTATGGCTACACCTTC.

The V and J genes are TRBV6-5 and TRBJ1-1; 7 bases are shared with TRBD1. CDR3 length equals 16 residues. Germline V CDR1 and CDR2: MNHEY, SVGAGI. Unmatched junction bases numbered 7, after V lost 2 bases and J lost 1 base. The CDR3 sequence is CASSYNNRGTNTEAFF. The CDR3 DNA sequence: TGTGCCAGCAGTTACAACAACAGGGGAACGAACACTGAAGCTTTCTTT.

This clone has a handful of counts. The genes are TRBV7-9 and TRBJ1-1; TRBD1 is a possible D gene (6 bases). Trimming shortened V by 0 bases and J by 5 bases, and 13 bases separated the two germline ends. The CDR3 covers 15 residues. From germline, CDR1 is SEHNR and CDR2 FQNEAQ (reference sequence). CDR3 coding DNA: TGTGCCAGCAGCTTAGCCGGGACATTGGGGACTGAAGCTTTCTTT. It encodes CASSLAGTLGTEAFF.

This clone was recorded once. CDR3 sequence: CASSTRFGLATTDTQYF. DNA for the CDR3: TGTGCCAGCAGCACACGATTCGGACTAGCCACCACAGATACGCAGTATTTT. V and J are TRBV9 and TRBJ2-3; 8 bases match TRBD2. This CDR3 has 17 residues. Germline V gene sequence: CDR1 SGDLS, CDR2 YYNGEE. V trimming: 4 bases; J trimming: 2 bases; junction bases outside the gene matches: 12.

The rearrangement joins TRBV10-3 to TRBJ2-3; TRBD2 agrees at 7 bases. CDR3 size: 16 residues. V was clipped by 3 bases and J by 0 bases; unmatched bases: 6. The germline V gene encodes CDR1 ENHRY and CDR2 SYGVKD. CDR3 protein: CAISDAGLQSTDTQYF. Here the CDR3 DNA reads TGTGCCATCAGTGACGCGGGACTACAAAGCACAGATACGCAGTATTTT.

This chain joins TRBV15 and TRBJ1-4; TRBD1 aligns across 8 bases. The CDR3 length is 15 residues. The V gene's germline CDR1 is LNHNV and CDR2 YYDKDF (reference sequence). V dropped 0 bases and J dropped 4; count of bases not matched to a gene: 1. CDR3 sequence: CATSREDRGNEKLFF. The CDR3 DNA reads TGTGCCACCAGCAGAGAAGACAGGGGTAATGAAAAACTGTTTTTT.

The V gene is TRBV11-2, the J gene TRBJ1-3; 9 positions match TRBD1. Unmatched junction bases numbered 8, after V lost 5 bases and J lost 3 bases. The germline V gene encodes CDR1 SGHAT and CDR2 FQNNGV. This CDR3 comprises 16 residues. CDR3 DNA sequence: TGTGCCAGCAGCCTGGACAGGGGCCTAATTGGAAACACCATATATTTT. Its protein is CASSLDRGLIGNTIYF. Combining the CDR3 with reference TRBV11-2 and TRBJ1-3 gives the whole variable domain EAGVAQSPRYKIIEKRQSVAFWCNPISGHATLYWYQQILGQGPKLLIQFQNNGVVDDSQLPKDRFSAERLKGVDSTLKIQPAKLEDSAVYLCASSLDRGLIGNTIYFGEGSWLTVV.

This clone has only one observation. V and J are TRBV5-6 and TRBJ2-1, with 14 bases fitting TRBD2. In germline, CDR1 is SGHDT, CDR2 YYEEEE. V shed 2 bases and J 6 bases; nucleotides not matched to a gene: 7. CDR3 length equals 17 residues. The CDR3 nucleotides are TGTGCCAGCAGCTTCTCTCTGACTAGCGGGAGGGGCAATGAGCAGTTCTTC. This gives the protein CASSFSLTSGRGNEQFF.